The 6 T cell receptor beta chains below were found in one sample sequenced in a study of T-cell reconstitution after alpha-beta-depleted transplantation in children (dated by TCRdb to about 2016). Libraries were made using PCR. Sequencer: Illumina HiSeq 2500. Molecular barcoding was employed in the preparation of TCR libraries, with unique molecular identifiers being used to normalize TCRbeta repertoire quantification. TCRdb reanalyzed the raw reads on its own, using fastp at Q25 for trimming and MiXCR for clone calling, and kept in-frame beta chains. Duplicate CDR3 protein sequences are folded into a single record with the most common DNA and genes. Here the sample has around 400,000 distinct CDR3 sequences; about 11% occur a single time. The top ten constitute roughly 6% of the sample. The sample in question was PBMCs from the stem cell graft donor, obtained from the stem cell graft. These TCRs come from a human donor who donated a stem cell graft to a child with acute myeloid leukemia.

This chain links TRBV5-1 with TRBJ2-1; 8 bases map to TRBD2. The length of the CDR3 is 15 residues. CDR1 is SGHRS, CDR2 YFSETQ, per germline. With 0 bases clipped from V and 9 bases from J, the junction kept 8 bases outside the gene matches. DNA of the CDR3: TGCGCCAGCAGCTTGGGAGGTAGCGGGACAAGTGAGCAGTTCTTC. Translating it yields CASSLGGSGTSEQFF.

This clonotype was seen at least ten times. This chain links TRBV20-1 with TRBJ1-5, with unresolved D. Trimming left V 4 bases short and J 4 bases short, with 11 bases between. The CDR3 runs to 13 residues. The V gene's germline CDR1 is DFQATT and CDR2 SNEGSKA (reference sequence). This CDR3 reads CSAIEGPNQPQHF. The DNA of the CDR3 is TGCAGTGCTATAGAAGGACCAAATCAGCCCCAGCATTTT.

This clonotype was counted at least ten times. The CDR3 bases are TGTGCCAGCAGAGAGAGCGGGCCCCAAGGTGGGCAGTACTTC. As protein: CASRESGPQGGQYF. V and J are TRBV6-1 and TRBJ2-7; TRBD2 might be the D (6 bases). V lost 6 bases and J 9 bases, leaving 21 bases between the germline ends. From germline, CDR1 is MNHNS and CDR2 SASEGT. The CDR3 totals 14 residues.

This clonotype was seen only a few times. The V and J genes are TRBV20-1 and TRBJ2-3; D ambiguous. Germline CDR1 reads DFQATT; CDR2 reads SNEGSKA (reference sequence). V shed 6 bases and J shed 1 base, with 14 bases lying between them. The CDR3 is 14 residues long. The CDR3 sequence: CSATADRRTDTQYF. The CDR3 DNA sequence: TGCAGTGCCACCGCCGACCGCCGCACAGATACGCAGTATTTT.

This clonotype came up many times. The rearrangement links TRBV20-1 to TRBJ1-3, with D uncertain. This CDR3 contains 12 residues. Germline V lookup: CDR1 DFQATT, CDR2 SNEGSKA (reference sequence). V lost 5 bases and J 1 base, leaving 6 bases between the germline ends. The CDR3, as DNA: TGCAGTGCTCCTAGTTCTGGAAACACCATATATTTT. Its protein product is CSAPSSGNTIYF.

This clonotype has only a few counts. The V and J genes are TRBV2 and TRBJ2-2, with a tentative D call TRBD1 (5 bases). Per germline, CDR1 SNHLY and CDR2 FYNNEI. The CDR3 length is 14 residues. V lost 3 bases, J lost 7 bases, and 12 bases lay in between. The CDR3 here is CASSDRALDGELFF. As DNA, the CDR3 is TGTGCCAGCAGTGACAGGGCCCTGGACGGGGAGCTGTTTTTT.